Listed here is a single T cell receptor beta chain. The data stem from a study of human T cells and chemical hapten exposure. For the study at large: Cases of alopecia areata, totalis or universalis occurred in a predominantly female patient group.

J was trimmed by 6 bases and V by 5 bases; bases with no gene match: 6. CDR3 length equals 13 residues. Germline V gene sequence: CDR1 SQVTM, CDR2 ANQGSEA. The sample's time point: patch test 2, 6 weeks after DPC sensitization. Noted treatment: therapeutic diphenylcyclopropenone sensitization with weekly scalp DPC. Venepuncture was done earlier than the placement of each patch test. TCRdb reprocessed the RACE reads with MiXCR, giving one entry per CDR3 protein. The sample has approximately 120,000 distinct CDR3 sequences, more than 7% seen once; the top ten hold about 3%. This TCR came from a woman in her 40s with alopecia areata. Some clones in this sample may be carry-over from other donors' samples. V gene TRBV29-1 combines with J gene TRBJ1-5; TRBD1 agrees at 8 bases. Sample: whole blood, taken in connection with sensitization to the hapten diphenylcyclopropenone (DPC). The CDR3 loop is CSVTGGGGQPQHF. CDR3 bases: TGCAGCGTTACAGGGGGAGGGGGTCAGCCCCAGCATTTT.